This T cell receptor (beta chain) was sequenced for a study of blood T cells in healthy people across ages. In the study overall: Template switching retrieved approximately one barcoded beta molecule for each two T cells.

This clonotype has a count of ten or more. A sample-barcoded 5' primer and a J-beta primer mix were used in a second PCR of roughly 7 to 12 cycles. Using its own MiXCR run on the 5' RACE reads, TCRdb lists one record per CDR3 protein. In the table there are fewer than 950,000 distinct CDR3 sequences, 35% to 40% of which are singletons. Each donor had roughly 10 milliliters of peripheral blood drawn. Isolated PBMCs totaled at least 6 million in each sample. Total RNA was isolated from each sample in quantities of at least 6 micrograms. Unmatched junction bases numbered 3, after V lost 6 bases and J lost 2 bases. CDR3 length: 15 residues. Germline assignment: CDR1 SNHLY and CDR2 FYNNEI.

This chain joins TRBV2 and TRBJ2-1; 11 bases align to TRBD2. The receptor's source is a man younger than 30 in good health. What was sequenced was blood. As DNA, the CDR3 is TGTGCCAGCAGCAAACTAGCGGGGGCCTACAATGAGCAGTTCTTC. This encodes CASSKLAGAYNEQFF. Based on the CDR3 plus reference TRBV2 and TRBJ2-1, the full variable domain is EPEVTQTPSHQVTQMGQEVILRCVPISNHLYFYWYRQILGQKVEFLVSFYNNEISEKSEIFDDQFSVERPDGSNFTLKIRSTKLEDSAMYFCASSKLAGAYNEQFFGPGTRLTVL.